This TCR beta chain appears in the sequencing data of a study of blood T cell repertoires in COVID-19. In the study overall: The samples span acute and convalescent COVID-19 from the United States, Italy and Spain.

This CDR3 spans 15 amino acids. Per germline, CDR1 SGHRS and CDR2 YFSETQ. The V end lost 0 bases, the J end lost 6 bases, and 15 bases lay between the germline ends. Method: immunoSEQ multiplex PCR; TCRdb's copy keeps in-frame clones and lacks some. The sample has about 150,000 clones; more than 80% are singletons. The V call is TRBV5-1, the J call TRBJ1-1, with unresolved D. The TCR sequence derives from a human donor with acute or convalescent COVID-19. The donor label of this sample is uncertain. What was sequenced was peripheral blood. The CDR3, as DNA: TGCGCCAGCAGCTTGGAAGAGGGAGGGAGGTCTGAAGCTTTCTTT. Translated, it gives CASSLEEGGRSEAFF. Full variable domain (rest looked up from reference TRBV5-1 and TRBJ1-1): KAGVTQTPRYLIKTRGQQVTLSCSPISGHRSVSWYQQTPGQGLQFLFEYFSETQRNKGNFPGRFSGRQFSNSRSEMNVSTLELGDSALYLCASSLEEGGRSEAFFGQGTRLTVV.